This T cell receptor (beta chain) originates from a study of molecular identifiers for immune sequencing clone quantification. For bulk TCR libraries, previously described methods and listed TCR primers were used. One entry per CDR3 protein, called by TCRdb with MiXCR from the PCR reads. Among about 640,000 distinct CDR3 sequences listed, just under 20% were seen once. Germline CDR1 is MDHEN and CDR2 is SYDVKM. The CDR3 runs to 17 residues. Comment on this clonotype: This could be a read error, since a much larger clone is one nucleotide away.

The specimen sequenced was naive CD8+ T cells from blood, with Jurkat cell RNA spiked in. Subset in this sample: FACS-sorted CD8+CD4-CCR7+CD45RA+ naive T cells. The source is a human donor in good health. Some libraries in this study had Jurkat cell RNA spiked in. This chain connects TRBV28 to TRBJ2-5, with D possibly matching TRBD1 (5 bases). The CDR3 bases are TGTGCCGGCAGTCAGGGTGAAGGGTCAGCACTCCAAGAGACCCAGTACTTC. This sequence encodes CAGSQGEGSALQETQYF.